The 16 T cell receptor beta chains below were found in one sample sequenced in a study of Ad26.COV2.S vaccination and SARS-CoV-2 variants. Sample treatment: around 19 received Ad26.COV2.S at low or high dose, single or two shots; several received placebo; per-sample allocation not given. Sampling was done on day 63 after the first vaccine or placebo injection. Clones were read by immunoSEQ multiplex PCR, and TCRdb kept only the in-frame ones, dropping some. In the table there are roughly 300,000 clones, 75% to 90% of which are singletons. The sequencing used peripheral blood, collected in a trial of Ad26.COV2.S vaccine versus placebo. Receptor source: a person between 18 and 59 years old who received the Ad26.COV2.S COVID-19 vaccine or a placebo.

J is TRBJ2-1 and V is TRBV11-2, with 15 bases lining up with TRBD2. This CDR3 spans 17 amino acids. Germline-derived CDR1 and CDR2 are SGHAT and FQNNGV. J lost 3 bases, V lost 5 bases, and 5 bases had no gene match. CDR3: CASSGKGLAGGYNEQFF. For the CDR3, the DNA is TGTGCCAGCAGCGGTAAGGGACTAGCGGGGGGCTACAATGAGCAGTTCTTC.

This clone was seen a few times. The chain recombines TRBV3-1 (or the pseudogene TRBV3-2) with TRBJ2-2; D remains unclear. The CDR3 contains 12 residues. In germline, CDR1 is LGHDT, CDR2 YNNKEL (reference sequence). Trimming took 3 bases from V and 7 from J, leaving 6 bases between them. The CDR3 DNA is TGTGCCAGCAGCCACCTTGGCGGGGAGCTGTTTTTT. This sequence encodes CASSHLGGELFF.

This clone appeared a few times. The CDR3 DNA sequence: TGTGCCAGCAGCTTTTCCGACAGGAACTATGGCTACACCTTC. Its translation: CASSFSDRNYGYTF. The J gene is TRBJ1-2, the V gene TRBV7-9, with a tentative D call TRBD1 (6 bases). Per germline, CDR1 SEHNR and CDR2 FQNEAQ (reference sequence). CDR3 length equals 14 residues. With 3 bases removed from V and 2 bases from J, the gap between germline ends came to 10 bases.

The V and J genes are TRBV6-4 and TRBJ2-1; a possible D gene is TRBD2 (5 bases). V lost 3 bases, J lost 12 bases, and 15 bases lay in between. The germline gives CDR1 MRHNA, CDR2 SNTAGT. This CDR3 is built from 13 residues. The chain's CDR3 is CASSEIGVGGQFF. The CDR3 DNA is TGTGCCAGCAGTGAGATCGGGGTTGGAGGGCAGTTCTTC.

The chain has TRBV7-2 and TRBJ2-7; TRBD1 aligns across 7 bases. CDR1 SGHTA and CDR2 FQGNSA come from the germline V gene. The CDR3 covers 15 residues. The J segment lost 0 bases and the V segment lost 7 bases, leaving 9 bases of the junction unmatched. The CDR3 loop reads CASTPWDSYSYEQYF. The CDR3, as DNA: TGTGCCAGCACGCCTTGGGACAGCTACTCCTACGAGCAGTACTTC.

The V call is TRBV12-3 or TRBV12-4, the J call TRBJ2-1, with D unresolved. Trimming removed 6 bases from V and 3 bases from J, with 9 bases in between. CDR3 length: 13 residues. The CDR3 sequence is CASSSLLYNEQFF. CDR3 DNA: TGTGCCAGCAGCTCTCTTCTCTACAATGAGCAGTTCTTC.

The chain uses TRBV6-6 and TRBJ2-1, with D perhaps TRBD2 (6 bases). The germline V gene encodes CDR1 MNHNY and CDR2 SVGAGI (reference sequence). The CDR3 length is 12 residues. Trimming left V 9 bases short and J 7 bases short, with 13 bases between. The CDR3 bases are TGTGCCAGTACTAGCTTGGGAAATGAGCAGTTCTTC. It yields the protein CASTSLGNEQFF.

About this clone: In the same sample, other DNA sequences code for this CDR3. The chain employs TRBV28 and TRBJ2-7; D possibly corresponds to TRBD1 (6 bases). Trimming took 6 bases from V and 3 from J, leaving 9 bases between them. Germline CDR1 reads MDHEN; CDR2 reads SYDVKM. The CDR3 extends over 12 amino acids. The CDR3 DNA is TGTGCCAGCAGCCTGACAGGCTACGAGCAGTACTTC. Translated: CASSLTGYEQYF.

The chain carries TRBV28 and TRBJ2-7; D is possibly TRBD2 (6 bases). Deletions cut 1 base from V and 5 bases from J, with 21 bases between. Germline V gene data show CDR1 as MDHEN and CDR2 as SYDVKM. The CDR3 length is 17 residues. The CDR3 loop reads CASSLSYLTSPTNEQYF. CDR3 bases: TGTGCCAGCAGTTTATCCTATCTCACTAGCCCGACGAACGAGCAGTACTTC.

This clone was detected only once. The genes are TRBV7-2 and TRBJ2-7; unclear D gene. Germline-derived CDR1 and CDR2 are SGHTA and FQGNSA. Trimming removed 1 base from V and 5 bases from J, with 3 bases in between. This CDR3 comprises 11 residues. The CDR3 bases are TGTGCCAGCAGCTTAGTGGACGAGCAGTACTTC. Its translation: CASSLVDEQYF.

The rearrangement joins TRBV7-2 to TRBJ1-1, with a tentative D call TRBD1 (6 bases). Trimming removed 0 bases at V and 0 bases at J, with 11 bases between. This CDR3 contains 16 residues. The germline V gene encodes CDR1 SGHTA and CDR2 FQGNSA. The CDR3 region has the DNA TGTGCCAGCAGCTTAGCGCTTGGGGGGCTGAACACTGAAGCTTTCTTT. Protein sequence: CASSLALGGLNTEAFF.

About this clone: Other DNA variants within this sample encode the same CDR3. The chain recombines TRBV28 with TRBJ1-2, with D uncertain. V was pared by 6 bases and J by 2 bases, with 4 bases between. Germline V gene data show CDR1 as MDHEN and CDR2 as SYDVKM. CDR3 length: 11 amino acids. CDR3 nucleotides: TGTGCCAGCAGCGGAAACTATGGCTACACCTTC. Its protein is CASSGNYGYTF.

This chain uses TRBV4-1 with TRBJ2-1; 10 positions agree with TRBD2. The CDR3 is 17 amino acids. Germline V gene data show CDR1 as MGHRA and CDR2 as YSYEKL. The V segment lost 1 base and the J segment 2 bases; nucleotides outside the gene matches: 5. The DNA for the CDR3 is TGCGCCAGCAGCCAAGGTAGGACTAGCGGACCCTACAATGAGCAGTTCTTC. Protein: CASSQGRTSGPYNEQFF.

This chain joins TRBV3-1 (or the pseudogene TRBV3-2) and TRBJ1-3; D remains ambiguous. CDR3 length: 15 residues. The ends were cut back, 4 bases at V and 1 base at J, with 11 bases in the middle. CDR1 and CDR2 (germline): LGHDT, YNNKEL (reference sequence). CDR3: CASSRHAGSGNTIYF. Here the CDR3 DNA reads TGTGCCAGCAGCCGACATGCGGGGTCTGGAAACACCATATATTTT.

The V call is TRBV28, the J call TRBJ2-7, with 13 nucleotides matching TRBD2. Germline V lookup: CDR1 MDHEN, CDR2 SYDVKM. CDR3 length: 15 amino acids. Trimming cost V 5 bases and J 2 bases; bases outside gene matches: 3. The CDR3 spells CASSELAGGPYEQYF. CDR3 DNA sequence: TGTGCCAGCAGTGAACTAGCGGGGGGGCCCTACGAGCAGTACTTC.

The chain joins TRBV6-2 or TRBV6-3 to TRBJ2-7, with D possibly matching TRBD2 (5 bases). Germline loops: CDR1 MNHEY, CDR2 SVGEGT. Trimming took 6 bases from V and 2 from J, leaving 11 bases between them. The CDR3 has 13 amino acids. The CDR3 sequence is CASSPDGTYEQYF. DNA for the CDR3: TGTGCCAGCAGCCCGGACGGGACCTACGAGCAGTACTTC.